These 7 T cell receptor beta chains were sequenced from one sample in a study of T cells in Graves' hyperthyroidism and ophthalmopathy. Amplified TCR beta CDR3 regions came from RNA transcripts. A set of HTBI primers served as the primers for a first-round RT-PCR of the TCR CDR3. TCRdb re-called the multiplex PCR reads with MiXCR, one entry per CDR3 protein. This table has 450,000 to 600,000 distinct CDR3 sequences, 12% to 15% appearing once. Input material: blood. These TCRs come from a woman between 40 and 55 years old with Graves' hyperthyroidism.

This clonotype was recorded at least ten times. The chain couples TRBV12-3 or TRBV12-4 to TRBJ2-4; the match to TRBD2 covers 7 bases. CDR3 length: 14 residues. Unmatched junction bases numbered 5, after V lost 5 bases and J lost 4 bases. This CDR3 reads CASSPGLVKNIQYF. CDR3 DNA sequence: TGTGCCAGCAGTCCCGGACTAGTAAAAAACATTCAGTACTTC.

The rearrangement links TRBV10-2 to TRBJ2-1; the match to TRBD2 covers 9 bases. The CDR3 sequence is 20 residues long. Germline V CDR1 and CDR2: WSHSY, SAAADI. The J segment lost 7 bases and the V segment lost 2 bases, leaving 21 bases of the junction unmatched. The CDR3 is CASSETEGLAFLLCTNEQFF. The DNA of the CDR3 is TGCGCCAGCAGTGAGACCGAGGGACTAGCTTTTCTCTTGTGCACGAATGAGCAGTTCTTC.

This clonotype was seen only a few times. The chain is built from TRBV12-5 and TRBJ1-5, with TRBD1 identical over 11 bases. The CDR3 runs 16 residues. The germline CDR1 and CDR2 sequences are LGHNT and FRNRAP. Trimming removed 2 bases from V and 7 bases from J; junction bases left unmatched: 7. CDR3 sequence reads: CASGLTWDRGKQPQHF. The CDR3 nucleotides read TGTGCTAGTGGTTTGACCTGGGACAGGGGGAAACAGCCCCAGCATTTT.

The chain joins TRBV20-1 to TRBJ2-3, with a possible D match to TRBD2 (6 bases). The V gene's germline CDR1 is DFQATT and CDR2 SNEGSKA (reference sequence). The CDR3 totals 19 residues. V lost 4 bases and J 1 base, leaving 27 bases between the germline ends. CDR3 in amino acids: CSATGERVIIEHGTDTQYF. CDR3 nucleotides: TGCAGTGCTACGGGGGAAAGGGTGATAATCGAGCATGGCACAGATACGCAGTATTTT.

This sequence joins TRBV13 and TRBJ2-2, with 7 bases matching TRBD1. V trimming: 6 bases; J trimming: 1 base; junction bases outside the gene matches: 5. The CDR3 extends over 15 amino acids. Per the germline V gene, CDR1 is PRHDT and CDR2 is FYEKMQ (reference sequence). CDR3 sequence (DNA): TGTGCCAGCAGTCCCCGGGACAGGAACACCGGGGAGCTGTTTTTT. Translated, it gives CASSPRDRNTGELFF.

This clonotype was detected many times. The CDR3 DNA follows: TGTGCCAGCAGTCCCCCCGGGACAGGCCACTACGAGCAGTACTTC. Protein: CASSPPGTGHYEQYF. The chain links TRBV6-1 to TRBJ2-7; 8 positions agree with TRBD1. Germline-derived CDR1 and CDR2 are MNHNS and SASEGT. V was pared by 5 bases and J by 3 bases, with 9 bases of the junction left unmatched. This CDR3 has 15 amino acids.

This clonotype was detected only a few times. The chain is built from TRBV28 and TRBJ2-5; D perhaps matches TRBD1 (6 bases). The CDR3 extends over 14 amino acids. Germline CDR1 MDHEN, CDR2 SYDVKM. The V end lost 4 bases, the J end lost 2 bases, and 11 bases lay between the germline ends. CDR3 sequence reads: CASSSTGLQETQYF. In DNA, the CDR3 is TGTGCCAGCAGTTCGACAGGTTTACAAGAGACCCAGTACTTC.